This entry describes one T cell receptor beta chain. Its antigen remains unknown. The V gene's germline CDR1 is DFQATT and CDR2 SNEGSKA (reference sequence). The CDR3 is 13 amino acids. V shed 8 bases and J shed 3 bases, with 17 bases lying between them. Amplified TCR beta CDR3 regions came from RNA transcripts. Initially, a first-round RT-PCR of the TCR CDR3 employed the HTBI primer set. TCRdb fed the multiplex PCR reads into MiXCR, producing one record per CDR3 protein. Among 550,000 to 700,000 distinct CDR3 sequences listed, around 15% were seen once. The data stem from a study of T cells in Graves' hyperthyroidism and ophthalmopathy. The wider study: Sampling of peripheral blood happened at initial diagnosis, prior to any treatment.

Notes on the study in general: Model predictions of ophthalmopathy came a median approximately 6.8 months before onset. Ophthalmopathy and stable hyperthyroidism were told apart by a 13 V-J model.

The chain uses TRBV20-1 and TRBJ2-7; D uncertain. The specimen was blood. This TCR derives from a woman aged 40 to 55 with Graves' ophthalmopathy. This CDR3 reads CSPSTGSHYEQYF. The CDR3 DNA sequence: TGCAGTCCCTCAACGGGCTCCCACTACGAGCAGTACTTC.